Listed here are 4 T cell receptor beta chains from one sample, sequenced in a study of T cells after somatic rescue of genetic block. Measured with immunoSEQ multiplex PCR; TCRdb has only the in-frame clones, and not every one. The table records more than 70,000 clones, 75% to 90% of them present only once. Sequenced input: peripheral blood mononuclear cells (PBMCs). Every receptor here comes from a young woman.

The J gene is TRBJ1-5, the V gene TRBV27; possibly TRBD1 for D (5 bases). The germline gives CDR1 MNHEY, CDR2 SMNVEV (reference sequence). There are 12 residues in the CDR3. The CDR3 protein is CAIGAPNQPQHF. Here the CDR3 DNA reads TGTGCTATAGGGGCACCGAATCAGCCCCAGCATTTT.

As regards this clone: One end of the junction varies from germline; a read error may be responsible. CDR3 DNA: TGTGCTAGCAGCCCCCCCCAGGTTGGCACCGGGGAGCTGTTTTTT. Translation gives CASSPPQVGTGELFF. The chain is built from TRBV7-7 and TRBJ2-2, with D uncertain. The germline CDR1 and CDR2 sequences are SSHAT and FNYEAQ (reference sequence). This CDR3 is built from 15 residues.

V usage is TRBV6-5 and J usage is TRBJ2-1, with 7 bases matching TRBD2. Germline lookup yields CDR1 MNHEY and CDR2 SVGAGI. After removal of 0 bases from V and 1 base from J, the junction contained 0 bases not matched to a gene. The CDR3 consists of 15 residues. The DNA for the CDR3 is TGTGCCAGCAGTTACTCGGGAGGGTCCTACAATGAGCAGTTCTTC. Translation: CASSYSGGSYNEQFF.

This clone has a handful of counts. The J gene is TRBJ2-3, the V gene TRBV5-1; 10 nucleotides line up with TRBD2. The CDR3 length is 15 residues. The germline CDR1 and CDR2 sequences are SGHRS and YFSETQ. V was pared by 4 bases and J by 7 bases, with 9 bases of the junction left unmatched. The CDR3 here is CASSVLAGATYTQYF. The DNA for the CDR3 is TGCGCCAGCAGCGTCCTAGCGGGGGCTACCTATACGCAGTATTTT.